The present TCR beta chain was sequenced within a study of neurological immune-mediated disorders. Synthesis of cDNA was carried out by template-switch 5'RACE. The reaction used 10-nucleotide random UMIs. TCRdb ran MiXCR on the 5' RACE reads and lists one entry per CDR3 protein. The table includes under 45,000 distinct CDR3 sequences, around 15% detected once. V shed 0 bases and J 6 bases; nucleotides not matched to a gene: 0. This CDR3 has 13 residues. CDR1 MNHEY and CDR2 SVGAGI come from the germline V gene. V usage is TRBV6-5 and J usage is TRBJ2-7, with TRBD2 matching over 9 bases. Sample: CD4+ T cells from blood. This TCR came from a woman aged 60 to 75 with HTLV-1-associated myelopathy (HAM/TSP). CDR3 nucleotides: TGTGCCAGCAGTTACTCTAGCGGGAGCGAGCAGTACTTC. It specifies CASSYSSGSEQYF.